The 5 T cell receptor beta chains listed next were all sequenced from one sample in a study of T cell repertoires and Cas9 in healthy adults. This table comes from immunoSEQ multiplex PCR, and its TCRdb copy is limited to in-frame clones, with some not included. The sample includes around 25,000 clones, 90% of them seen just once. Input material: CD4+ effector T cells (CD127+, CD25-, CD137-, CD154-) from PBMCs; culture status not recorded. Source of these receptors: a human donor in good health.

CDR3 sequence (DNA): TGTGCCAGCAGCTTCGGGTTATTGTACGAGCAGTACTTC. It codes for CASSFGLLYEQYF. This rearrangement joins TRBV7-2 to TRBJ2-5, with D unresolved. The end of the DNA aligns better with TRBJ2-7, so the J call may be wrong. Germline lookup yields CDR1 SGHTA and CDR2 FQGNSA. This CDR3 is 13 amino acids long.

The genes are TRBV28 and TRBJ2-7; tentatively, D is TRBD2 (5 bases). Per the germline V gene, CDR1 is MDHEN and CDR2 is SYDVKM. The CDR3 consists of 15 residues. The V end was cut by 4 bases, the J end by 5 bases, with 18 bases between. The CDR3 sequence is CASSSSSLLRDEQYF. For the CDR3, the DNA is TGTGCCAGCAGTTCCAGTAGCCTTTTGAGGGACGAGCAGTACTTC.

The chain combines TRBV9 with TRBJ2-2; D is unresolved. V lost 0 bases and J lost 0, with 6 bases in between. The CDR3 sequence is 15 residues long. Per the germline V gene, CDR1 is SGDLS and CDR2 is YYNGEE. Here the CDR3 reads CASSVGRTNTGELFF. Here the CDR3 DNA reads TGTGCCAGCAGCGTAGGACGGACGAACACCGGGGAGCTGTTTTTT.

The J gene is TRBJ1-4, the V gene TRBV30, with no clear D. The germline V and J ends were trimmed by 2 bases and 8 bases, with 6 bases remaining between them. Looked up from germline, CDR1 is GTSNPN and CDR2 is SVGIG (reference sequence). CDR3 size: 11 residues. The CDR3 here is CAWSRREKLFF. The CDR3 DNA reads as TGTGCCTGGAGTCGACGGGAAAAACTGTTTTTT.

This clone has a handful of counts. The chain combines TRBV10-1 with TRBJ2-5; 9 bases align to TRBD2. The better agreement between TRBJ2-7 and the DNA end casts doubt on the J call. The CDR3 totals 15 residues. The germline V gene encodes CDR1 WNHNN and CDR2 SYGVQD (reference sequence). The CDR3 bases are TGCGCCAGCAGTGAGTCGGGCGGGGGGGGCCGCGAGCAGTACTTC. Translation gives CASSESGGGGREQYF.